The clone carrying this T cell receptor beta chain was counted between two and nine times. Its target is unknown. TCRdb called the RT-PCR reads again in MiXCR, with one record for every CDR3 protein. The table lists a few hundred thousand distinct CDR3 sequences, approximately 15% of them singletons. This sample stems from a study of response to subunit inactivated influenza vaccine. Broader study findings: Each seasonal influenza vaccination, the authors suggested, recruits few new T cells.

The source is a middle-aged man who received an inactivated influenza vaccine. Sequencing used PBMCs from blood, obtained about 13 days after vaccination.

CDR3 sequence (DNA): TGTGCCAGCAGCTTAAGGAGTTCCGGGGAGCTGTTTTTT. It encodes CASSLRSSGELFF. This sequence joins TRBV7-2 and TRBJ2-2; no firm D call. V lost 2 bases and J 6 bases, leaving 7 bases between the germline ends. Germline CDR1 SGHTA, CDR2 FQGNSA. CDR3 length: 13 residues.